This TCR beta chain was identified during a study of blood T cell repertoires in COVID-19. On the study more broadly: The analysed material was cDNA or gDNA that came from T cells, B-cell-depleted T cells, or PBMCs.

The method was immunoSEQ multiplex PCR; TCRdb's version includes in-frame clones alone and lacks a portion of them. The sample lists around 66,000 clones; about 90% were seen once. The CDR3 consists of 14 residues. Germline V lookup: CDR1 MNHEY, CDR2 SVGAGI. Trimming took 11 bases from V and 8 from J; bases not matched to a gene: 15. The receptor was isolated from a man between 60 and 75 years old with acute or convalescent COVID-19. The specimen sequenced was peripheral blood. The chain couples TRBV6-5 to TRBJ1-2; 9 bases align to TRBD1. The CDR3 protein is CAGGGQGFLLGYTF. The DNA for the CDR3 is TGTGCCGGGGGGGGACAGGGCTTTCTGCTGGGCTACACCTTC.